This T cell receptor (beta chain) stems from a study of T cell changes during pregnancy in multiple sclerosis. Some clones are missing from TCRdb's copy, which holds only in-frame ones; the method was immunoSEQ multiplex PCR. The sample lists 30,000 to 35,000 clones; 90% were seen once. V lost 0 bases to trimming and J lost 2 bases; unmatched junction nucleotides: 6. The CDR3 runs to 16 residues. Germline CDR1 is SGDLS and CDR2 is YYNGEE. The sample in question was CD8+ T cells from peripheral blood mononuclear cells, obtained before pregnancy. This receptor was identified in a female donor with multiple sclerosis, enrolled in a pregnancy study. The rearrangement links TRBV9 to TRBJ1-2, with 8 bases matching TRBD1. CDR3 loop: CASSVDTRTGNYGYTF. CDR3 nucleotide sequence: TGTGCCAGCAGCGTAGACACGAGGACAGGGAACTATGGCTACACCTTC.